This record looks at one T cell receptor beta chain sequence and its context. Its antigen is as yet unknown. The data derive from a study of blood T cells in healthy people across ages. Whole-study results and caveats: A roughly linear fall in TCR beta diversity per million T cells was seen with increasing age.

For the second PCR, which ran for about 6 to 11 cycles, a sample-barcoded 5' primer and a J-beta primer mix were used. Through a template-switch adaptor with 12 random nucleotides, each cDNA molecule received a tag. MiXCR was run by TCRdb on the 5' RACE reads, yielding one entry per CDR3 protein. Seen here are roughly 800,000 distinct CDR3 sequences, roughly 50% observed once, and the top ten hold 20% to 25%. Germline CDR1 is SNHLY and CDR2 is FYNNEI. With 1 base removed from V and 13 bases from J, the gap between germline ends came to 14 bases. The CDR3 length is 14 residues. This sequence was found in a man aged 25-45 years in good health. The chain is built from TRBV2 and TRBJ1-6, with D perhaps matching TRBD1 (6 bases). What was sequenced was blood. CDR3 region: CASSEDRDPSPLHF. CDR3 DNA: TGTGCCAGCAGTGAAGACAGGGATCCTTCGCCCCTCCACTTT.